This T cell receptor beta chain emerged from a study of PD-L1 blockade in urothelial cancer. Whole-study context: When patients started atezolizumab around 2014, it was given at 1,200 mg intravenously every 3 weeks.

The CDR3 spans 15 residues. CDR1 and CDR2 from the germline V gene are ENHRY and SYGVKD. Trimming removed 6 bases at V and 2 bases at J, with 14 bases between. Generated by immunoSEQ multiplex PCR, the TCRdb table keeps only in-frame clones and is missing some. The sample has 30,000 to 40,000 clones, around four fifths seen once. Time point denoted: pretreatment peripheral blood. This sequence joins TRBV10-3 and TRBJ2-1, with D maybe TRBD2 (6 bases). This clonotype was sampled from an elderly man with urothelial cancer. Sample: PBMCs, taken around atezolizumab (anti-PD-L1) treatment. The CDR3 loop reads CAISPVAATYNEQFF. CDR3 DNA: TGTGCCATCAGCCCGGTAGCGGCTACCTACAATGAGCAGTTCTTC.